These 2 T cell receptor beta chains came from one sample sequenced in a study of cytomegalovirus exposure and HLA in healthy donors. 60 Vbeta and 13 Jbeta primers were used in PCR. The assay was immunoSEQ multiplex PCR, and TCRdb's table has in-frame clones only and misses some. The sample lists 250,000 to 350,000 clones; just over 85% were seen once. The sequencing sample was made of PBMCs. These TCRs come from a man between 35 and 55 years old in good health and CMV-seropositive.

The chain uses TRBV7-9 and TRBJ2-6, with D unresolved. The germline V and J ends were trimmed by 5 bases and 0 bases, with 11 bases remaining between them. This CDR3 spans 16 amino acids. Per germline, CDR1 SEHNR and CDR2 FQNEAQ (reference sequence). CDR3 DNA: TGTGCCAGCAGCCATGACACCTTCTCTGGGGCCAACGTCCTGACTTTC. It is translated as CASSHDTFSGANVLTF.

The rearrangement uses TRBV19 and TRBJ1-1, with 10 positions matching TRBD1. Germline V gives CDR1 LNHDA, CDR2 SQIVND (reference sequence). The junction had 9 bases not matched to a gene; V was cut back by 5 bases and J by 6 bases. This CDR3 is 15 amino acids long. The CDR3: CASSHGQGEVAEAFF. The CDR3 DNA follows: TGTGCCAGTAGTCATGGACAGGGGGAGGTGGCTGAAGCTTTCTTT.